The TCR beta chain under discussion was sequenced for a study of blood T cell repertoires in COVID-19. On the study more broadly: The analysed material was cDNA or gDNA that came from T cells, B-cell-depleted T cells, or PBMCs.

As processed by the authors: The authors estimated nucleated cell counts from reference gene primer amplification. Some clones are missing from TCRdb's copy, which holds only in-frame ones; the method was immunoSEQ multiplex PCR. V and J calls and clone size follow that table, whereas D and trimming were derived from the DNA. Of over 200,000 clones in the sample, about nine tenths were seen once. The germline gives CDR1 SNHLY, CDR2 FYNNEI. The CDR3 spans 14 residues. V was pared by 8 bases and J by 0 bases, with 11 bases between. Material for sequencing was peripheral blood. The chain joins TRBV2 to TRBJ1-5; D not resolved. The source is a woman aged 60-75 years with acute or convalescent COVID-19. CDR3 in amino acids: CASERGYSNQPQHF. CDR3 in DNA: TGTGCCAGCGAGCGTGGGTATAGCAATCAGCCCCAGCATTTT. The variable domain in full, with the rest retrieved from reference TRBV2 and TRBJ1-5, is EPEVTQTPSHQVTQMGQEVILRCVPISNHLYFYWYRQILGQKVEFLVSFYNNEISEKSEIFDDQFSVERPDGSNFTLKIRSTKLEDSAMYFCASERGYSNQPQHFGDGTRLSIL.